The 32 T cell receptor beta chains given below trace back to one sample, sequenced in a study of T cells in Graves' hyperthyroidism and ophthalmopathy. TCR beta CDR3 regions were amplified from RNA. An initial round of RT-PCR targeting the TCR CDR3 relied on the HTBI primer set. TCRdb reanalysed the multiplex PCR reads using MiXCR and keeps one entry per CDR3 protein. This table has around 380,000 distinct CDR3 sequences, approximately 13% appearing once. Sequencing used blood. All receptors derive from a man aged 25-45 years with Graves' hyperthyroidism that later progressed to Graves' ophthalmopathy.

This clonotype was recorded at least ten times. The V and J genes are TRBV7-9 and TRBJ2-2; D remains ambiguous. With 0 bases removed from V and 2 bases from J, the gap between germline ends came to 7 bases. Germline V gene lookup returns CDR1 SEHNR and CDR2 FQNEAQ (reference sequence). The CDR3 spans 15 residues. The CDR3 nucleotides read TGTGCCAGCAGCTTAGCCGGGTTCAACACCGGGGAGCTGTTTTTT. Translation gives CASSLAGFNTGELFF. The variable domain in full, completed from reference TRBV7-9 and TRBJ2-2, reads DTGVSQNPRHKITKRGQNVTFRCDPISEHNRLYWYRQTLGQGPEFLTYFQNEAQLEKSRLLSDRFSAERPKGSFSTLEIQRTEQGDSAMYLCASSLAGFNTGELFFGEGSRLTVL.

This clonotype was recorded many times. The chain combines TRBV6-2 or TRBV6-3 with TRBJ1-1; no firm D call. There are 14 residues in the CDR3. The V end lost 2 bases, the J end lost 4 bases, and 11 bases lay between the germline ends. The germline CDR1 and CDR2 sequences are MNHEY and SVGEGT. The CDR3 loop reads CASSYPVPSTEAFF. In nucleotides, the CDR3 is TGTGCCAGCAGTTACCCGGTTCCCAGCACTGAAGCTTTCTTT.

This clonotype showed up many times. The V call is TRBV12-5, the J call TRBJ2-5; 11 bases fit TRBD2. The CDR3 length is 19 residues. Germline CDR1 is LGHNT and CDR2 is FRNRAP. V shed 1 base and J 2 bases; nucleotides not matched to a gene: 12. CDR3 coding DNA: TGTGCTAGTGGTTTGGGGCTAGCGGGGGGCCGACTGTTTCAAGAGACCCAGTACTTC. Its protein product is CASGLGLAGGRLFQETQYF.

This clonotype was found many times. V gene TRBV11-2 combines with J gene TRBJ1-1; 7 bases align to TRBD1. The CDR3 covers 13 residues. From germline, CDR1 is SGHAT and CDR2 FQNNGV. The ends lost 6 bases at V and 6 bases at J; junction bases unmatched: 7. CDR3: CASRAPGTAEAFF. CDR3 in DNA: TGTGCCAGCAGGGCGCCCGGGACAGCTGAAGCTTTCTTT.

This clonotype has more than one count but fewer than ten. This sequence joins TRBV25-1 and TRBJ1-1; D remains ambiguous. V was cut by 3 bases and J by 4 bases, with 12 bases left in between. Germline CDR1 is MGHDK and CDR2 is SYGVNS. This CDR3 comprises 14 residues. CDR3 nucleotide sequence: TGTGCCAGCAGTGAGGTTACCGCGGGCACTGAAGCTTTCTTT. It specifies CASSEVTAGTEAFF.

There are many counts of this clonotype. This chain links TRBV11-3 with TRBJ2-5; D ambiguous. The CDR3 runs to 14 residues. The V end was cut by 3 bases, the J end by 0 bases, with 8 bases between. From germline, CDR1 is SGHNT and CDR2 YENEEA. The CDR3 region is CASSFGSYQETQYF. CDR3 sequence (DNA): TGTGCCAGCAGCTTCGGCTCGTACCAAGAGACCCAGTACTTC.

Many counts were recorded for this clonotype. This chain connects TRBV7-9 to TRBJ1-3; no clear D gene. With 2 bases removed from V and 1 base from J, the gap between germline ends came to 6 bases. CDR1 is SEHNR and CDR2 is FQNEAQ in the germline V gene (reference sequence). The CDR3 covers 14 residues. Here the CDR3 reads CASSLRQSGNTIYF. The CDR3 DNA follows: TGTGCCAGCAGCTTAAGGCAGTCTGGAAACACCATATATTTT.

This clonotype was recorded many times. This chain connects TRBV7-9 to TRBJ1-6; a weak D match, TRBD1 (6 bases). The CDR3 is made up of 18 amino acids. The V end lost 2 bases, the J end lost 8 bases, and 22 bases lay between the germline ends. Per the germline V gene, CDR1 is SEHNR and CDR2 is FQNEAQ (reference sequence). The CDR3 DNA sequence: TGTGCCAGCAGCTTATTCGAGTTAAGGGCGGGACACTATTCACCCCTCCACTTT. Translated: CASSLFELRAGHYSPLHF.

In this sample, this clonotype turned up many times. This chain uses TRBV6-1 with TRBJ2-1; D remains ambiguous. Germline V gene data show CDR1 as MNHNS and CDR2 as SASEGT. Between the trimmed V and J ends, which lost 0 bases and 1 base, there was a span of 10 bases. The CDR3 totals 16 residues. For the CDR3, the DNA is TGTGCCAGCAGTGAAGCGCTGGCTGGATCCTACAATGAGCAGTTCTTC. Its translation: CASSEALAGSYNEQFF.

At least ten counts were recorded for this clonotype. CDR3 in DNA: TGTGCCAGCTTGTCTGGGGGGCTTGGCGGGGAGCTGTTTTTT. This sequence encodes CASLSGGLGGELFF. This chain links TRBV28 with TRBJ2-2; D assignment may be TRBD1 or TRBD2 (6 bases each). The CDR3 sequence is 14 residues long. The V gene lost 8 bases and the J gene lost 7 bases, with 17 bases spanning the gap. Germline-derived CDR1 and CDR2 are MDHEN and SYDVKM.

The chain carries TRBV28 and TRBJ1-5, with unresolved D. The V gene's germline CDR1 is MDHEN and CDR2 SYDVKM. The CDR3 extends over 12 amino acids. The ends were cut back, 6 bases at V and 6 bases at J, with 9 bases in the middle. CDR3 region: CASSSGFQPQHF. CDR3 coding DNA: TGTGCCAGCAGCTCAGGCTTTCAGCCCCAGCATTTT.

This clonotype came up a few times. The CDR3 reads CSAKWLAGEQYF. In nucleotides, the CDR3 is TGCAGTGCTAAGTGGCTAGCGGGGGAGCAGTACTTC. V and J are TRBV20-1 and TRBJ2-7; 9 bases are shared with TRBD2. Germline V gene data show CDR1 as DFQATT and CDR2 as SNEGSKA (reference sequence). CDR3 length equals 12 residues. V shed 4 bases and J 7 bases; nucleotides not matched to a gene: 5.

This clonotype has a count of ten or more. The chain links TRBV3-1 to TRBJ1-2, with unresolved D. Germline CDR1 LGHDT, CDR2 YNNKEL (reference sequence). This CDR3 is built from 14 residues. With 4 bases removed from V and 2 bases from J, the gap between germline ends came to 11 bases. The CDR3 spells CASSRPGVNYGYTF. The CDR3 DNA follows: TGTGCCAGCAGCCGGCCAGGAGTGAACTATGGCTACACCTTC.

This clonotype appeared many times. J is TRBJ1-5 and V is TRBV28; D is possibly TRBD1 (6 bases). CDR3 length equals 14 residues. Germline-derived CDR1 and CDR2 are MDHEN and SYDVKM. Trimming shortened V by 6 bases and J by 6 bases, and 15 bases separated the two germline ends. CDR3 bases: TGTGCCAGCAGCTACCGGGGGGCTTTTCAGCCCCAGCATTTT. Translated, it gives CASSYRGAFQPQHF.

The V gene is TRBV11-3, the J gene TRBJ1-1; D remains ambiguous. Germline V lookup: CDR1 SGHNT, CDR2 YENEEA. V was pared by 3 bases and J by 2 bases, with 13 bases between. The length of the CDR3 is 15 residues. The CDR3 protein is CASSFGRRRNTEAFF. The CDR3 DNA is TGTGCCAGCAGCTTTGGACGCAGAAGAAACACTGAAGCTTTCTTT.

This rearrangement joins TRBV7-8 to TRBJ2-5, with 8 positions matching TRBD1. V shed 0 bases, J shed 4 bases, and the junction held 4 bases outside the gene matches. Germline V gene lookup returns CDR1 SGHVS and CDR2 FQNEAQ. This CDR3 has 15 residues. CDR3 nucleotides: TGTGCCAGCAGCTTAGCGGACAGGGCTCGAGAGACCCAGTACTTC. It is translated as CASSLADRARETQYF.

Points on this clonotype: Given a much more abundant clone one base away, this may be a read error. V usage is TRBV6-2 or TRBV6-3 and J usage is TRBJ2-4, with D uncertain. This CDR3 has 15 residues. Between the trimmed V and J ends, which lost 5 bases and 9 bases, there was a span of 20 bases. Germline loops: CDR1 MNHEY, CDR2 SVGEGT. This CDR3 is CASSPGWTRETIQYF. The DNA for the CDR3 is TGTGCCAGCAGTCCCGGGTGGACCAGAGAAACCATTCAGTACTTC.

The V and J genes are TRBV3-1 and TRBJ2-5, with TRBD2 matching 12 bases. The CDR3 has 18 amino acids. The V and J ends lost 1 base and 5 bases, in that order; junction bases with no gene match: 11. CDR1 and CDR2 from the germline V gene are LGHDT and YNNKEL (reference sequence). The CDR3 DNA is TGTGCCAGCAGCCAAGGATTGGCTAGCGGGGGGGCCTGGGAGACCCAGTACTTC. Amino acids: CASSQGLASGGAWETQYF.

The CDR3 spells CASAPGGAARNEQFF. CDR3 DNA: TGTGCCAGCGCTCCCGGGGGGGCGGCAAGAAATGAGCAGTTCTTC. The J gene is TRBJ2-1, the V gene TRBV7-9; 8 bases map to TRBD2. V lost 8 bases, J lost 7 bases, and 13 bases stayed unmatched. CDR3 length: 15 residues. In germline, CDR1 is SEHNR, CDR2 FQNEAQ (reference sequence).

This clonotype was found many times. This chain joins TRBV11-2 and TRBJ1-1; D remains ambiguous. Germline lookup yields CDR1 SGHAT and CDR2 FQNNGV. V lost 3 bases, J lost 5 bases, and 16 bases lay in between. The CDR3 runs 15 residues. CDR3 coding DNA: TGTGCCAGCAGCTTGGGTAGCATGGTATGGACTGAAGCTTTCTTT. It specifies CASSLGSMVWTEAFF.

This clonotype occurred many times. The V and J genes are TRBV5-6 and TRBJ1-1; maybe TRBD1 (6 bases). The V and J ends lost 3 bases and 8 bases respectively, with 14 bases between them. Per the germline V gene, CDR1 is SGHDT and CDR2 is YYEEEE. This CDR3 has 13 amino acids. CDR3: CASSSGGGREAFF. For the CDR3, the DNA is TGTGCCAGCAGCTCCGGGGGCGGGAGAGAAGCTTTCTTT.

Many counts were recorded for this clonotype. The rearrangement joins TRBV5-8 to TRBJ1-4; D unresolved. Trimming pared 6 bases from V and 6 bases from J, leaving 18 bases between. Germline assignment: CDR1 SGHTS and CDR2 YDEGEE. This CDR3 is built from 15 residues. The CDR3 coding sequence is TGTGCCAGCACCCAGACCCCGGTAGATGATGAAAAACTGTTTTTT. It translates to CASTQTPVDDEKLFF.

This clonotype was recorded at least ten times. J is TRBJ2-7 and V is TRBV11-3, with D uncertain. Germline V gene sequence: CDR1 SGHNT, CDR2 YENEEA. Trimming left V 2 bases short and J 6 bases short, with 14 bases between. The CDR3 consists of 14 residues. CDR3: CASSLTGPTAEQYF. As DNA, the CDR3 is TGTGCCAGCAGCTTAACGGGCCCCACCGCCGAGCAGTACTTC. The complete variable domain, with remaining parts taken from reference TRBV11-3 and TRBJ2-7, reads EAGVVQSPRYKIIEKKQPVAFWCNPISGHNTLYWYLQNLGQGPELLIRYENEEAVDDSQLPKDRFSAERLKGVDSTLKIQPAELGDSAVYLCASSLTGPTAEQYFGPGTRLTVT.

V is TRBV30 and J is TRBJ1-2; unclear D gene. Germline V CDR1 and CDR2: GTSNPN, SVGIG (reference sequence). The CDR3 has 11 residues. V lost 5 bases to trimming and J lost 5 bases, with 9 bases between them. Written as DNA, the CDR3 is TGTGCCTGGGGGCTAAATTATGGCTACACCTTC. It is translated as CAWGLNYGYTF.

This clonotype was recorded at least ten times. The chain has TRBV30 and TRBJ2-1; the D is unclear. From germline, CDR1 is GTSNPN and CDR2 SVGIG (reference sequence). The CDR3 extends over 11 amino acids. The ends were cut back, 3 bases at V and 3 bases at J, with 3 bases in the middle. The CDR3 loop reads CAWRGYNEQFF. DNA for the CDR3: TGTGCCTGGAGGGGCTACAATGAGCAGTTCTTC.

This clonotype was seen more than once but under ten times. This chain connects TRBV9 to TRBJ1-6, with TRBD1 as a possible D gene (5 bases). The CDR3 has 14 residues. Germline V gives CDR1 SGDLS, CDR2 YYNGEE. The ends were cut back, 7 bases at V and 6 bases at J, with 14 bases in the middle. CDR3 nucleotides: TGTGCCAGCGGACAAAGGACGGCTAATTCACCCCTCCACTTT. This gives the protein CASGQRTANSPLHF.

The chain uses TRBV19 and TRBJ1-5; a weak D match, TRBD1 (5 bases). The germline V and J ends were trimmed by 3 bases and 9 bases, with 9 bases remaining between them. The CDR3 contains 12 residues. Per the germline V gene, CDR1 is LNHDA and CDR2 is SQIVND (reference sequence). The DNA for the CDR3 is TGTGCCAGTAGTATCCTCGGGGCGCCCCAGCATTTT. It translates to CASSILGAPQHF.

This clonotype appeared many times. As DNA, the CDR3 is TGCAGTGCTAACCGCCTTCGGGGCGGCGGAGACGAGCAGTACTTC. It yields the protein CSANRLRGGGDEQYF. V is TRBV20-1 and J is TRBJ2-7; D might be TRBD1 or TRBD2, each matching 5 bases. V gave up 4 bases and J gave up 5 bases, with 21 bases separating them. Germline V gene sequence: CDR1 DFQATT, CDR2 SNEGSKA (reference sequence). The CDR3 runs 15 residues.

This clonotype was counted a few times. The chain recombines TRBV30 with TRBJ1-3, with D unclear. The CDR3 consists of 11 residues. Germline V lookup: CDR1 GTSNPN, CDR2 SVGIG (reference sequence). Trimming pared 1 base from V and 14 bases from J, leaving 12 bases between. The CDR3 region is CAWSGAGFVYF. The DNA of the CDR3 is TGTGCCTGGAGTGGTGCCGGTTTCGTATATTTT.

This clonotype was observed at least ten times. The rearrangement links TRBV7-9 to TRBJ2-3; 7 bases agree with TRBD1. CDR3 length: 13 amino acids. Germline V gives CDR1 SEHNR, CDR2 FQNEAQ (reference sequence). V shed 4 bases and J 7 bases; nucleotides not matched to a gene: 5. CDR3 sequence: CASSSDRPNTQYF. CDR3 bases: TGTGCCAGCAGCTCGGACAGGCCTAATACGCAGTATTTT.

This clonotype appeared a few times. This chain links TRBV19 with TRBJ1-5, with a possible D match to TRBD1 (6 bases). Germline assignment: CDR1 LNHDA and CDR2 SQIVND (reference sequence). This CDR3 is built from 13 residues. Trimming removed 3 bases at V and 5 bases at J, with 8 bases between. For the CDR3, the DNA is TGTGCCAGTAGTATGTCAGGGGATCAGCCCCAGCATTTT. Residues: CASSMSGDQPQHF.

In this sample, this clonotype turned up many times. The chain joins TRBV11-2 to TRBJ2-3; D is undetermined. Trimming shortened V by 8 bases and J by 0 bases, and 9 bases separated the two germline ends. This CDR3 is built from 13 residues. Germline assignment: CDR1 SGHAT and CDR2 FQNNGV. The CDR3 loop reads CASATPSTDTQYF. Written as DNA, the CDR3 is TGTGCCAGCGCGACCCCTAGCACAGATACGCAGTATTTT.